Listed below are T cell receptor beta chains from one sample, sequenced in a study of T cells in localized non-small cell lung cancer. Sequencing was performed with immunoSEQ multiplex PCR; in TCRdb, only in-frame clones are kept and a portion is missing. There are around 25,000 clones in the sample; 70% to 90% occur only once, and over 12% lies in the top ten. The sequences come from peripheral blood, collected before any cancer treatment. The origin of the receptors is a female donor over 55 with stage I lung adenocarcinoma. The CDR3 runs from the conserved cysteine through the conserved F or W. D genes are given only for firm matches. Some rows mark clone size as missing; the rest say once, few, many or name a class of expanded clone.

cdr3_length: 14
j_call: TRBJ1-1
clone_size: .
d_call: TRBD1
v_call: TRBV5-4
cdr3_nt: TGTGCCAGCAGCCCAAGGAGGACAGGGACTGAAGCTTTCTTT
cdr3_aa: CASSPRRTGTEAFF

cdr3_length: 14
j_call: TRBJ1-1
clone_size: .
d_call: .
v_call: TRBV19
cdr3_nt: TGTGCCAGTCGCGTAGACGGGGTAAGCACTGAAGCTTTCTTT
cdr3_aa: CASRVDGVSTEAFF

cdr3_length: 16
j_call: TRBJ1-1
clone_size: .
d_call: .
v_call: TRBV5-4
cdr3_nt: TGTGCCAGCAGCTTCCCAAACAGGCAAATGAACACTGAAGCTTTCTTT
cdr3_aa: CASSFPNRQMNTEAFF

cdr3_length: 16
j_call: TRBJ1-1
clone_size: .
d_call: TRBD1
v_call: TRBV4-2
cdr3_nt: TGTGCCAGCAGCCACGCTGAAGGGGGCAGGGCCGATGAAGCTTTCTTT
cdr3_aa: CASSHAEGGRADEAFF

cdr3_length: 14
j_call: TRBJ2-3
clone_size: .
d_call: .
v_call: TRBV7-3
cdr3_nt: TGTGCCAGCAGCTTAAATCCAGGAACAGATACGCAGTATTTT
cdr3_aa: CASSLNPGTDTQYF

cdr3_length: 15
j_call: TRBJ1-4
clone_size: .
d_call: .
v_call: TRBV19
cdr3_nt: TGTGCCAGTAGGCCCGACGGTGCTTGGGGGGAAAAACTGTTTTTT
cdr3_aa: CASRPDGAWGEKLFF

cdr3_length: 15
j_call: TRBJ1-1
clone_size: few
d_call: .
v_call: TRBV9
cdr3_nt: TGTGCCAGCAGCGTAGAGGGCTTCGGTGTGACTGAAGCTTTCTTT
cdr3_aa: CASSVEGFGVTEAFF

cdr3_length: 12
j_call: TRBJ1-1
clone_size: .
d_call: .
v_call: TRBV9
cdr3_nt: TGTGCCAGCAGCGGCAGGGACACTGAAGCTTTCTTT
cdr3_aa: CASSGRDTEAFF

cdr3_length: 16
j_call: TRBJ2-3
clone_size: .
d_call: .
v_call: TRBV9
cdr3_nt: TGTGCCAGCAGCGTACCCGGGGGTTACAGCACAGATACGCAGTATTTT
cdr3_aa: CASSVPGGYSTDTQYF

cdr3_length: 16
j_call: TRBJ2-3
clone_size: .
d_call: .
v_call: TRBV28
cdr3_nt: TGTGCCAGCAGTTTACCTGGGCTAACGGGCACAGATACGCAGTATTTT
cdr3_aa: CASSLPGLTGTDTQYF

cdr3_length: 15
j_call: TRBJ2-3
clone_size: .
d_call: .
v_call: TRBV6-1
cdr3_nt: TGTGCCAGCAGTGAAAGTGAGGGGCGCACAGATACGCAGTATTTT
cdr3_aa: CASSESEGRTDTQYF

cdr3_length: 14
j_call: TRBJ1-5
clone_size: .
d_call: .
v_call: TRBV5-1
cdr3_nt: TGCGCCAGCAGCGAACAGGGTAGGGATCAGCCCCAGCATTTT
cdr3_aa: CASSEQGRDQPQHF

cdr3_length: 20
j_call: TRBJ2-5
clone_size: .
d_call: TRBD2
v_call: TRBV6-1
cdr3_nt: TGTGCCAGCAGTGAACGCGCGGAGAGGGGACTAGCGGGAGTGACGGAGACCCAGTACTTC
cdr3_aa: CASSERAERGLAGVTETQYF

cdr3_length: 16
j_call: TRBJ2-3
clone_size: once
d_call: .
v_call: TRBV6-5
cdr3_nt: TGTGCCAGCAGTTACTCAGTGGACAGAAGCACAGATACGCAGTATTTT
cdr3_aa: CASSYSVDRSTDTQYF

cdr3_length: 15
j_call: TRBJ1-6
clone_size: once
d_call: .
v_call: TRBV9
cdr3_nt: TGTGCCAGCAGCGTCGGGAGCTCCTATAATTCACCCCTCCACTTT
cdr3_aa: CASSVGSSYNSPLHF

cdr3_length: 16
j_call: TRBJ2-2
clone_size: .
d_call: TRBD2
v_call: TRBV7-7
cdr3_nt: TGTGCTAGCAGCCCGCACCCTGCGGGGGTCGGCGGGGAGCTGTTTTTT
cdr3_aa: CASSPHPAGVGGELFF

cdr3_length: 13
j_call: TRBJ1-1
clone_size: .
d_call: .
v_call: TRBV6-1
cdr3_nt: TGTGCCGTTAGGACGGGTATGAACACTGAAGCTTTCTTT
cdr3_aa: CAVRTGMNTEAFF

cdr3_length: 15
j_call: TRBJ1-2
clone_size: .
d_call: .
v_call: TRBV28
cdr3_nt: TGTGCCAGCAGTTTGGGGGGGTACCCTAACTATGGCTACACCTTC
cdr3_aa: CASSLGGYPNYGYTF

cdr3_length: 14
j_call: TRBJ2-7
clone_size: .
d_call: .
v_call: TRBV9
cdr3_nt: TGTGCCAGCAGCGTAGGAGGTTCGGCCTACGAGCAGTACTTC
cdr3_aa: CASSVGGSAYEQYF